A selection of T cell receptor beta chains follows, all from one sample in a study of blood T cells in healthy people across ages. TCRdb reanalysed the 5' RACE reads using MiXCR and keeps one entry per CDR3 protein. Of some 760,000 distinct CDR3 sequences listed, roughly 25% are singletons. These data are also associated with another study on T cells of mothers and their children.

Sequenced material: blood. The receptors were gathered from a boy younger than 18 in good health. Both conserved end residues are part of each CDR3.

V	J	CDR3
TRBV15	TRBJ2-3	CATSRDRSPADTQYF
TRBV6-2/TRBV6-3	TRBJ2-1	CASTGTRVYNEQFF
TRBV2	TRBJ2-3	CASKRRRRADTQYF
TRBV5-5	TRBJ2-3	CASSLGTSGLEVGTQYF
TRBV20-1	TRBJ2-5	CSAISPGLAVEAQYF
TRBV6-1	TRBJ2-2	CASSGPGTSKSGELFF
TRBV12-3/TRBV12-4	TRBJ2-3	CASTPGTGSTDTQYF
TRBV3-1	TRBJ2-5	CASSQDLTGFQETQYF
TRBV7-9	TRBJ2-7	CAGEGTTPYEQYF
TRBV20-1	TRBJ2-1	CSARELRLAANEQFF
TRBV7-9	TRBJ2-7	CASSYRDSAYEQYF
TRBV28	TRBJ1-4	CASSYTTLEKLFF
TRBV9	TRBJ2-7	CASSVDGDEQYF
TRBV19	TRBJ1-6	CASSMGTEGNSPLHF